The rows below give T cell receptor beta chains drawn from one sample of a study of cytomegalovirus exposure and HLA in healthy donors. Here immunoSEQ multiplex PCR was the method, and the copy in TCRdb shows in-frame clones only, minus some. The sample yields tens of thousands of clones, of which the top ten take up about 2.9%. Sequenced material: PBMCs. These receptors originate from a man in his forties in good health and CMV-seronegative. Each CDR3 is given with its conserved first and last residue. D genes are given only for firm matches.

>-|TRBJ2-7|TRBV29-1|13
TGCAGCGTTAGGAAGACGGGTTCCTACGAGCAGTACTTC
CSVRKTGSYEQYF
>TRBD1|TRBJ2-1|TRBV6-1|15
TGTGCCAGCAGTGAAGGACAGGGGGCCGTTCATGAGCAGTTCTTC
CASSEGQGAVHEQFF
>-|TRBJ1-5|TRBV21-1|16
TGTGCCAGCAGCAATGGGACAGGATATAGCAATCAGCCCCAGCATTTT
CASSNGTGYSNQPQHF
>TRBD2|TRBJ2-5|TRBV30|15
TGTGCCTGGAGTGTTTCTAGCGGGGGGGTCGGGACCCAGTACTTC
CAWSVSSGGVGTQYF
>TRBD2|TRBJ2-7|TRBV6-1|14
TGTGCCAGCAGCGGACTAGCGGGGGGGTACGAGCAGTACTTC
CASSGLAGGYEQYF
>TRBD2|TRBJ2-7|TRBV10-3|16
TGTGCCATCAGTGGGTCCTGGACTAGCGGGGAATACGAGCAGTACTTC
CAISGSWTSGEYEQYF
>TRBD2|TRBJ2-3|TRBV5-4|13
TGTGCCACGGGGCGGGGGGGCGCAGATACGCAGTATTTT
CATGRGGADTQYF
>-|TRBJ2-1|TRBV10-3|14
TGTGCCATCGCCCCGCGGACAGTCTACAATGAGCAGTTCTTC
CAIAPRTVYNEQFF
>-|TRBJ1-5|TRBV30|15
TGTGCCTGGAGTGTACATTCGGGGGGTATTCAGCCCCAGCATTTT
CAWSVHSGGIQPQHF
>TRBD2|TRBJ2-1|TRBV7-3|16
TGTGCCAGCAGCTTAGGGGCTAGCGGGGCACGGGATGAGCAGTTCTTC
CASSLGASGARDEQFF
>-|TRBJ1-5|TRBV15|14
TGTGCCACCAGCAGAGGACAGGTGAATCAGCCCCAGCATTTT
CATSRGQVNQPQHF
>TRBD1|TRBJ1-1|TRBV9|13
TGTGCCAGCAGCGAGGGACAGTTCACTGAAGCTTTCTTT
CASSEGQFTEAFF
>-|TRBJ2-3|TRBV6-1|15
TGTGCCAGCAGTGAAGAGGGTCGGGAAAGGGATACGCAGTATTTT
CASSEEGRERDTQYF
>TRBD1|TRBJ2-1|TRBV12-5|13
TGTGCTAGTGGTTCGGACAGGGAGAATGAGCAGTTCTTC
CASGSDRENEQFF
>-|TRBJ2-7|TRBV11-2|15
TGTGCCAGCAGCTTAGACGCCCAGGAGGTCCACGAGCAGTACTTC
CASSLDAQEVHEQYF
>-|TRBJ2-3|TRBV7-9|14
TGTGCCAGCAGCTTCGGGGGTACCACAGATACGCAGTATTTT
CASSFGGTTDTQYF
>-|TRBJ1-4|TRBV9|15
TGTGCCAGCAGCGTAGGTCCAGCAACTAATGAAAAACTGTTTTTT
CASSVGPATNEKLFF
>TRBD2|TRBJ2-1|TRBV7-9|18
TGTGCCAGCAGCGGAGGGGATTTGGCGGGGGGGCTGTACAATGAGCAGTTCTTC
CASSGGDLAGGLYNEQFF
>-|TRBJ1-1|TRBV18|13
TGTGCCAGCTCACCCGGGGGGAACACTGAAGCTTTCTTT
CASSPGGNTEAFF
>-|TRBJ2-1|TRBV27|14
TGTGCCAGCAGTTTATTAGGCGGAATCGATGAGCAGTTCTTC
CASSLLGGIDEQFF
>TRBD1|TRBJ1-6|TRBV9|14
TGTGCCAGTACGACAGGGGGCCAAAGGTCACCCCTCCACTTT
CASTTGGQRSPLHF
>-|TRBJ2-7|TRBV5-6|13
TGTGCCAGCAGCGAGACGGACACCTACGAGCAGTACTTC
CASSETDTYEQYF
>TRBD1|TRBJ1-1|TRBV19|13
TGTGCCAGTAGTTACACAGGGGACACTGAAGCTTTCTTT
CASSYTGDTEAFF
>-|TRBJ1-5|TRBV6-1|14
TGTGCCAGCACCGGACAGTCCGGGAATCAGCCCCAGCATTTT
CASTGQSGNQPQHF
>-|TRBJ1-1|TRBV28|14
TGTGCCAGCAGTTTAGGGGGGGGCAACACTGAAGCTTTCTTT
CASSLGGGNTEAFF
>TRBD2|TRBJ2-7|TRBV28|15
TGTGCCAGCAGTTCCCCCCAGCGGGGGCCCCACGAGCAGTACTTC
CASSSPQRGPHEQYF
>-|TRBJ2-7|TRBV7-8|11
TGTGCCAGCAGCTCAACCTACGAGCAGTACTTC
CASSSTYEQYF
>TRBD1|TRBJ2-3|TRBV9|15
TGTGCCAGCAGCCCACGTGGGACAGAAACAGATACGCAGTATTTT
CASSPRGTETDTQYF
>-|TRBJ2-2|TRBV10-1|14
TGCGCCAGCAGCCGGGATCTAAACACCGGGGAGCTGTTTTTT
CASSRDLNTGELFF
>TRBD1|TRBJ1-1|TRBV6-1|15
TGTGCCAGCAGTGCCGGGTGGACAGGGGACACTGAAGCTTTCTTT
CASSAGWTGDTEAFF
>-|TRBJ1-5|TRBV7-9|15
TGTGCCAGCAGCTCCGGAGGATCCCGCAATCAGCCCCAGCATTTT
CASSSGGSRNQPQHF
>-|TRBJ2-5|TRBV4-1|15
TGCGCCAGCAGCTTTCAAGGACTTATACAAGAGACCCAGTACTTC
CASSFQGLIQETQYF
>-|TRBJ1-6|TRBV6-5|13
TGTGCCAGCAGTGAAGCGTCGGGGTCACCCCTCCACTTT
CASSEASGSPLHF
>TRBD2|TRBJ2-3|TRBV4-2|16
TGTGCCAGCAGCCAAGGACTAGCGGGGGCGGAGGATACGCAGTATTTT
CASSQGLAGAEDTQYF
>TRBD2|TRBJ2-1|TRBV29-1|15
TGCAGCGTTGAAGACCCCGGGGGGGGCTACAATGAGCAGTTCTTC
CSVEDPGGGYNEQFF
>-|TRBJ2-5|TRBV7-2|14
TGTGCCAGCAGCGCCGGGATATCTTCGGAGACCCAGTACTTC
CASSAGISSETQYF
>TRBD2|TRBJ2-5|TRBV6-1|16
TGTGCCAGCAGTGAAGTACTAGCGGGGGGAGGGGAGACCCAGTACTTC
CASSEVLAGGGETQYF
>TRBD1|TRBJ1-4|TRBV28|14
TGTGCCAGCAGTTCACAGGGGGTTAATGAAAAACTGTTTTTT
CASSSQGVNEKLFF
>-|TRBJ1-1|TRBV5-8|10
TGTGCCAGCAGCTTGTATGAAGCTTTCTTT
CASSLYEAFF
>TRBD2|TRBJ2-2|TRBV9|15
TGTGCCAGCAGCGGACGACTAGCGGGGGCCGGGGAGCTGTTTTTT
CASSGRLAGAGELFF
>TRBD1|TRBJ2-2|TRBV28|15
TGTGCCAGCAGTTGGGGACAGGACAACACCGGGGAGCTGTTTTTT
CASSWGQDNTGELFF
>TRBD1|TRBJ1-1|TRBV29-1|14
TGCAGCGTTGGGGACAGGGGGCCGAACACTGAAGCTTTCTTT
CSVGDRGPNTEAFF
>TRBD1|TRBJ1-2|TRBV4-2|14
TGTGCCAGCAGCCCGGGACAGGGGTTGGCGGGCTACACCTTC
CASSPGQGLAGYTF
>-|TRBJ1-5|TRBV28|12
TGTGCCAGCACTCCGGGGGGGGGTCCCCAGCATTTT
CASTPGGGPQHF
>TRBD2|TRBJ2-3|TRBV6-4|15
TGTGCCAGCAGTGACTCTAGCGGGGGGGCAGATACGCAGTATTTT
CASSDSSGGADTQYF
>-|TRBJ1-1|TRBV18|15
TGTGCCAGCTCACCATCCGGGGGAGGGAACACTGAAGCTTTCTTT
CASSPSGGGNTEAFF
>TRBD2|TRBJ2-6|TRBV5-4|16
TGTGCCAGCAGCCACGAGGGAGGGTCTGGGGCCAACGTCCTGACTTTC
CASSHEGGSGANVLTF
>TRBD1|TRBJ1-2|TRBV18|14
TGTGCCAGCTCACCACAGGGGGCGCGAGATGGCTACACCTTC
CASSPQGARDGYTF